This T cell receptor (beta chain) was identified in a study of blood T cell repertoires in COVID-19. Study context: From the United States, Italy and Spain came samples of acute and convalescent COVID-19. From T cells, B-cell-depleted T cells, or PBMCs came the material, which was cDNA or gDNA.

V lost 7 bases and J lost 6, with 17 bases in between. The CDR3 length is 13 residues. Germline V gene lookup returns CDR1 GTSNPN and CDR2 SVGIG (reference sequence). Per the authors' pipeline: Researchers report that nucleated cell counts were estimated from reference gene primer amplification. Some clones are missing from TCRdb's copy, which holds only in-frame ones; the method was immunoSEQ multiplex PCR. The V and J calls and clone size are taken from that table; D and trimming were inferred from the DNA. The sample lists about 140,000 clones; around 88% were seen once. The receptor was derived from a human donor in a cohort sampled during active COVID-19. V and J are TRBV30 and TRBJ2-3; a weak D match, TRBD2 (6 bases). Sequencing was performed on peripheral blood. CDR3 loop: CAYLSHAGDTQYF. CDR3 sequence (DNA): TGTGCCTACCTCTCTCACGCGGGGGATACGCAGTATTTT.